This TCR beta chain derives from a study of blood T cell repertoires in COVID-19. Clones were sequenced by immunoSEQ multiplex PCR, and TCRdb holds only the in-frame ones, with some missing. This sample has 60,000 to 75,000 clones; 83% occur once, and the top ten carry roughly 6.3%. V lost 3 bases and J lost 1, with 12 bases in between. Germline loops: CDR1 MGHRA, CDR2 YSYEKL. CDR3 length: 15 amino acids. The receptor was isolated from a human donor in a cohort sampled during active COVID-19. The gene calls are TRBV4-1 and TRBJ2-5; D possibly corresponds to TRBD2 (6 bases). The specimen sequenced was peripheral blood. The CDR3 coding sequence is TGCGCCAGCAGCCAGATCGGGACTGTCCAAGAGACCCAGTACTTC. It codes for CASSQIGTVQETQYF.